One sample yielded the 29 T cell receptor beta chains listed below, sequenced in a study of blood T cell repertoires in COVID-19. The assay was immunoSEQ multiplex PCR, and TCRdb's table has in-frame clones only and misses some. There are fewer than 250,000 clones in the sample; 80% to 85% occur only once, and more than 9% lies in the top ten. The sequencing input was peripheral blood. These receptors came from an elderly woman with COVID-19, enrolled during active disease.

The rearrangement uses TRBV6-5 and TRBJ2-1, with 10 bases identical to TRBD2. CDR1 and CDR2 (germline): MNHEY, SVGAGI. V trimming: 10 bases; J trimming: 0 bases; junction bases outside the gene matches: 3. CDR3 length: 14 residues. CDR3 DNA: TGTGCCACCAAGCGGGGGGGCTCCTACAATGAGCAGTTCTTC. Its protein is CATKRGGSYNEQFF.

This chain links TRBV6-5 with TRBJ1-3, with D possibly being TRBD1 (5 bases). The CDR3 has 16 residues. Germline values: CDR1 MNHEY, CDR2 SVGAGI. Trimming stripped 0 bases from V and 0 bases from J, with 9 bases between. In DNA form, the CDR3 reads TGTGCCAGCAGTTACTCGGTGGGGCTCTCTGGAAACACCATATATTTT. As protein: CASSYSVGLSGNTIYF.

CDR3 DNA: TGCGCCAGCAGCCAGGAAGCAGGGCCAAACACCGGGGAGCTGTTTTTT. This translates into CASSQEAGPNTGELFF. The chain is built from TRBV4-1 and TRBJ2-2; D is possibly TRBD1 (5 bases). Trimming cost V 3 bases and J 2 bases, with 13 bases left between them. The CDR3 loop spans 16 amino acids. CDR1 is MGHRA and CDR2 is YSYEKL in the germline V gene.

The chain links TRBV5-4 to TRBJ2-6, with D possibly TRBD2 on 6 matching bases. The CDR3 spans 16 residues. The germline gives CDR1 SGHNT, CDR2 YYREEE (reference sequence). V was clipped by 1 base and J by 3 bases, with 11 bases between them. DNA of the CDR3: TGTGCCAGCAGCTTGATGGGGGGAAGTGGGGCCAACGTCCTGACTTTC. It translates to CASSLMGGSGANVLTF.

The rearrangement uses TRBV5-1 and TRBJ2-3; D perhaps matches TRBD2 (5 bases). With 4 bases removed from V and 1 base from J, the gap between germline ends came to 10 bases. CDR1 is SGHRS, CDR2 YFSETQ, per germline. The CDR3 extends over 14 amino acids. The CDR3 is CASSPPAGTDTQYF. The CDR3 DNA sequence: TGCGCCAGCAGCCCCCCAGCGGGCACAGATACGCAGTATTTT.

The rearrangement joins TRBV5-1 to TRBJ2-5; the match to TRBD2 covers 7 bases. Germline CDR1 SGHRS, CDR2 YFSETQ. The V and J ends lost 7 bases and 2 bases, in that order; junction bases with no gene match: 8. The CDR3 is made up of 14 amino acids. The CDR3 loop reads CASCPWGGQETQYF. In DNA form, the CDR3 reads TGCGCCAGCTGCCCCTGGGGGGGACAAGAGACCCAGTACTTC.

This clone was recorded only once. The V and J genes are TRBV28 and TRBJ1-1, with D unresolved. The CDR3 has 12 residues. The ends were cut back, 6 bases at V and 6 bases at J, with 11 bases in the middle. Germline V gene data show CDR1 as MDHEN and CDR2 as SYDVKM. The CDR3 DNA reads TGTGCCAGCAGCCGCGAACGGGCTGAAGCTTTCTTT. Translation: CASSRERAEAFF.

The V gene is TRBV9, the J gene TRBJ1-3; unclear D gene. V gave up 0 bases and J gave up 4 bases, with 8 bases separating them. Germline CDR1 reads SGDLS; CDR2 reads YYNGEE. This CDR3 has 14 amino acids. The CDR3 DNA reads as TGTGCCAGCAGCGTAGGAGGCGTAGGAAACACCATATATTTT. The encoded protein is CASSVGGVGNTIYF. Supplemented by reference TRBV9 and TRBJ1-3, the full variable domain reads DSGVTQTPKHLITATGQRVTLRCSPRSGDLSVYWYQQSLDQGLQFLIQYYNGEERAKGNILERFSAQQFPDLHSELNLSSLELGDSALYFCASSVGGVGNTIYFGEGSWLTVV.

The CDR3 DNA is TGTGCCACCAGTGATTCTGCAGCGGGTTACAATGAGCAGTTCTTC. This gives the protein CATSDSAAGYNEQFF. The rearrangement uses TRBV24-1 and TRBJ2-1; weak D call: TRBD2 (6 bases). The germline V gene has CDR1 KGHDR and CDR2 SFDVKD. V was clipped by 2 bases and J by 4 bases, with 11 bases between them. This CDR3 contains 15 residues.

This rearrangement joins TRBV4-1 to TRBJ2-5; maybe TRBD2 (6 bases). The CDR3 is made up of 20 amino acids. Trimming cost V 0 bases and J 4 bases, with 27 bases left between them. Per the germline V gene, CDR1 is MGHRA and CDR2 is YSYEKL. The chain's CDR3 is CASSQDWGRINRPGRETQYF. CDR3 nucleotides: TGCGCCAGCAGCCAAGATTGGGGGAGGATCAACCGTCCGGGTAGAGAGACCCAGTACTTC.

This chain connects TRBV2 to TRBJ2-7; TRBD1 matches 7 bases. The CDR3 consists of 13 residues. CDR1 is SNHLY, CDR2 FYNNEI, per germline. The J segment lost 2 bases and the V segment lost 4 bases, leaving 2 bases of the junction unmatched. The CDR3 spells CASSGTGPYEQYF. The CDR3 nucleotides read TGTGCCAGCAGTGGGACAGGACCCTACGAGCAGTACTTC.

J is TRBJ1-1 and V is TRBV19; maybe TRBD1 (5 bases). This CDR3 comprises 15 residues. Per germline, CDR1 LNHDA and CDR2 SQIVND (reference sequence). With 5 bases removed from V and 5 bases from J, the gap between germline ends came to 18 bases. The CDR3, as DNA: TGTGCCAGTAGTCCCCGGGCGGGACGAGGTACTGAAGCTTTCTTT. Its protein is CASSPRAGRGTEAFF.

The count of this clone is one. V usage is TRBV13 and J usage is TRBJ1-5, with 7 bases identical to TRBD1. Germline V CDR1 and CDR2: PRHDT, FYEKMQ (reference sequence). The V and J ends lost 5 bases and 2 bases, in that order; junction bases with no gene match: 3. There are 14 residues in the CDR3. CDR3 sequence (DNA): TGTGCCAGCAGCCTTGGGACAGGCAATCAGCCCCAGCATTTT. It encodes CASSLGTGNQPQHF.

The genes are TRBV6-5 and TRBJ1-2; the D gene is possibly TRBD1 (6 bases). V dropped 6 bases and J dropped 4 bases, with 15 bases sitting between them. The V gene's germline CDR1 is MNHEY and CDR2 SVGAGI. This CDR3 has 14 amino acids. The CDR3 sequence is CASRVTGSGYGYTF. The CDR3 DNA reads TGTGCCAGCAGGGTGACAGGAAGCGGCTATGGCTACACCTTC.

The V gene is TRBV5-1, the J gene TRBJ2-1, with D maybe TRBD1 (6 bases). The ends were cut back, 3 bases at V and 5 bases at J, with 24 bases in the middle. The V gene's germline CDR1 is SGHRS and CDR2 YFSETQ. This CDR3 region has 18 residues. The CDR3 reads CASSWTDSSGEGNNEQFF. As DNA, the CDR3 is TGCGCCAGCAGCTGGACGGACTCTTCAGGGGAAGGGAACAATGAGCAGTTCTTC.

V usage is TRBV11-2 and J usage is TRBJ2-1; TRBD2 matches at 11 bases. J gave up 4 bases and V 2 bases, and 4 bases lay outside the gene matches. The CDR3 runs 16 residues. CDR1 and CDR2 (germline): SGHAT, FQNNGV. In DNA form, the CDR3 reads TGTGCCAGCAGCTTAAGTAGCGGGGGGGTGTACAATGAGCAGTTCTTC. Its protein is CASSLSSGGVYNEQFF.

This rearrangement joins TRBV11-2 to TRBJ1-3, with TRBD1 identical over 7 bases. Trimming at V came to 5 bases and at J to 2 bases, leaving 6 bases not matched to a gene. In germline, CDR1 is SGHAT, CDR2 FQNNGV. The CDR3 covers 15 residues. The CDR3 reads CASSHRTGPGNTIYF. The CDR3 nucleotides are TGTGCCAGCAGCCACCGGACAGGCCCTGGAAACACCATATATTTT.

Only one count was recorded for this clone. Other DNA sequences within the sample encode an identical CDR3. The chain is built from TRBV6-1 and TRBJ2-7; D unresolved. Germline V gives CDR1 MNHNS, CDR2 SASEGT. With 1 base removed from V and 7 bases from J, the gap between germline ends came to 5 bases. There are 11 residues in the CDR3. Written as DNA, the CDR3 is TGTGCCAGCAGTGAAGTAGCAGAGCAGTACTTC. It is translated as CASSEVAEQYF.

This chain uses TRBV27 with TRBJ2-1; perhaps TRBD1 as D (6 bases). Germline CDR1 and CDR2: MNHEY and SMNVEV (reference sequence). V lost 6 bases to trimming and J lost 3 bases, with 15 bases between them. The CDR3 sequence is 15 residues long. DNA for the CDR3: TGTGCCAGCAGGACCCCGGGCAGGGGCTACAATGAGCAGTTCTTC. This encodes CASRTPGRGYNEQFF.

The rearrangement uses TRBV3-1 (or the pseudogene TRBV3-2) and TRBJ1-2; a weak D match, TRBD1 (6 bases). The germline gives CDR1 LGHDT, CDR2 YNNKEL (reference sequence). V dropped 5 bases and J dropped 4 bases, with 11 bases sitting between them. The CDR3 loop spans 13 amino acids. The CDR3 DNA reads as TGTGCCAGCAGCTCACAGGGAGCCTATGGCTACACCTTC. It translates to CASSSQGAYGYTF.

The chain carries TRBV4-2 and TRBJ2-1, with D possibly matching TRBD1 (6 bases). Germline V gene data show CDR1 as LGHNA and CDR2 as YNFKEQ. The CDR3 is 14 residues long. Trimming left V 0 bases short and J 5 bases short, with 8 bases between. CDR3 bases: TGTGCCAGCAGCCAAGAAGGGGGAAACAATGAGCAGTTCTTC. This encodes CASSQEGGNNEQFF.

The V call is TRBV5-1, the J call TRBJ1-5, with 7 positions matching TRBD1. Germline lookup yields CDR1 SGHRS and CDR2 YFSETQ. The CDR3 has 17 amino acids. V shed 0 bases, J shed 0 bases, and the junction held 6 bases outside the gene matches. The CDR3 coding sequence is TGCGCCAGCAGCTTGGGCACAGGGGATTATAGCAATCAGCCCCAGCATTTT. Translated: CASSLGTGDYSNQPQHF.

The chain has TRBV18 and TRBJ1-6; the D is unclear. Germline CDR1 and CDR2: KGHSH and LQKENI. Trimming took off 4 bases at V and 11 bases at J, with 15 bases between the two ends. The CDR3 sequence is 14 residues long. The CDR3 is CASSLGGKLAPLHF. The DNA for the CDR3 is TGTGCCAGCTCACTGGGAGGGAAATTGGCACCCCTCCACTTT.

The chain carries TRBV6-5 and TRBJ1-5; the match to TRBD1 covers 7 bases. CDR3 size: 14 residues. V lost 2 bases, J lost 5 bases, and 3 bases stayed unmatched. CDR1 is MNHEY, CDR2 SVGAGI, per germline. The CDR3 coding sequence is TGTGCCAGCAGTTACGGTACAGGGGATCAGCCCCAGCATTTT. Its protein product is CASSYGTGDQPQHF.

The chain uses TRBV6-5 and TRBJ1-2, with D perhaps matching TRBD1 (6 bases). The CDR3 covers 14 residues. Trimming cost V 8 bases and J 0 bases, with 13 bases left between them. Germline V gives CDR1 MNHEY, CDR2 SVGAGI. CDR3 residues: CASRTAITNYGYTF. The CDR3 DNA reads as TGTGCCAGCCGGACAGCGATAACTAACTATGGCTACACCTTC.

V gene TRBV6-5 combines with J gene TRBJ1-2, with TRBD1 identical over 7 bases. The CDR3 is 13 amino acids. CDR1 MNHEY and CDR2 SVGAGI come from the germline V gene. After removal of 9 bases from V and 4 bases from J, the junction contained 8 bases not matched to a gene. The CDR3 DNA reads TGTGCCAGTAGGGACAGAACCTCCTATGGCTACACCTTC. Encoded protein: CASRDRTSYGYTF.

The rearrangement uses TRBV28 and TRBJ2-7; unclear D gene. From germline, CDR1 is MDHEN and CDR2 SYDVKM. The CDR3 spans 13 residues. V dropped 0 bases and J dropped 4 bases, with 7 bases sitting between them. The DNA of the CDR3 is TGTGCCAGCAGTTTATGGCAGCGATACGAGCAGTACTTC. It specifies CASSLWQRYEQYF.

This chain uses TRBV7-2 with TRBJ2-2, with TRBD1 matching 8 bases. Losses at the gene ends were 5 bases for V and 4 bases for J; bases not matched to a gene: 12. Germline-derived CDR1 and CDR2 are SGHTA and FQGNSA. The CDR3 loop spans 17 amino acids. CDR3 DNA sequence: TGTGCCAGCAGCCAAGATAGACAGGGGCGCGGCACCGGGGAGCTGTTTTTT. Translation gives CASSQDRQGRGTGELFF.

CDR3 bases: TGTGCCAGCAGCGAACAGGGAGTTAATGAAAAACTGTTTTTT. Translated: CASSEQGVNEKLFF. V is TRBV3-1 (or the pseudogene TRBV3-2) and J is TRBJ1-4; D possibly corresponds to TRBD1 (6 bases). From germline, CDR1 is LGHDT and CDR2 YNNKEL (reference sequence). This CDR3 spans 14 amino acids. With 5 bases removed from V and 4 bases from J, the gap between germline ends came to 11 bases.